This is a list of T cell receptor beta chains from one sample in a study of T cell changes during pregnancy in multiple sclerosis. Clones were read by immunoSEQ multiplex PCR, and TCRdb kept only the in-frame ones, dropping some. The sample lists 40,000 to 45,000 clones, roughly nine tenths occurring once. The sample consisted of CD4+ T cells from peripheral blood mononuclear cells, taken in the first trimester of pregnancy. The receptors come from a female donor with multiple sclerosis, enrolled in a pregnancy study. Each CDR3 is given with its conserved first and last residue. D genes are given only for firm matches. Some rows have no size entry. The others give once, few or many, or a class for an expanded clone.

v_gene	j_gene	d_gene	abundance	CDR3nt	CDR3aa
TRBV5-1	TRBJ2-7	TRBD2	-	TGCGCCAGCAGCTGGAAAGGGACTAGCGGGGCCGTTGAGCAGTACTTC	CASSWKGTSGAVEQYF
TRBV4-3	TRBJ1-2	-	-	TGCGCCAGCAGCCACAAAACGGGAGGCTACACCTTC	CASSHKTGGYTF
TRBV14	TRBJ2-3	TRBD2	once	TGTGCCAGCAGCCCGATAGCGGGGGGGGGCACAGATACGCAGTATTTT	CASSPIAGGGTDTQYF
TRBV10-3	TRBJ2-1	TRBD1	-	TGTGCCATCAGTGAGTCCGGGTCAGGGGGCTACAATGAGCAGTTCTTC	CAISESGSGGYNEQFF
TRBV19	TRBJ2-2	TRBD1	once	TGTGCCTCACGGACAGGGGGCACCGGGGAGCTGTTTTTT	CASRTGGTGELFF
TRBV19	TRBJ2-2	TRBD2	few	TGTGCCAGTAGTCCAACCTTAGCGGGAGTGGAAAGGGAGCTGTTTTTT	CASSPTLAGVERELFF
TRBV6-4	TRBJ1-2	-	once	TGTGCCAGCAATACAAATAACTATGGCTACACCTTC	CASNTNNYGYTF
TRBV5-4	TRBJ2-1	TRBD1	once	TGTGCCAGCAGCGCGGGACAGGGCGGCCATGAGCAGTTCTTC	CASSAGQGGHEQFF
TRBV7-2	TRBJ2-3	-	few	TGTGCCAGCAGCTTAAGATCGTCCCCTATTAGCACAGATACGCAGTATTTT	CASSLRSSPISTDTQYF
TRBV6-5	TRBJ1-3	TRBD1	-	TGTGCCAGTACTACGGACAGGTACTCTGGAAACACCATATATTTT	CASTTDRYSGNTIYF
TRBV6-1	TRBJ1-2	-	-	TGTGCCAGCAGTTCCACAGGGACGTTAGGCTATGGCTACACCTTC	CASSSTGTLGYGYTF
TRBV11-3	TRBJ1-2	-	-	TGTGCCAGCAGCTTAAAAGGGGCCCCTCACCCTAACTATGGCTACACCTTC	CASSLKGAPHPNYGYTF
TRBV29-1	TRBJ1-2	TRBD1	-	TGCAGCGGCGGACCGGGACAGGGGAGCTATGGCTACACCTTC	CSGGPGQGSYGYTF
TRBV7-9	TRBJ1-1	TRBD1	-	TGTGCCAGCAGTCAGGGGGACCCCGTCACTGAAGCTTTCTTT	CASSQGDPVTEAFF
TRBV7-2	TRBJ2-7	TRBD2	-	TGTGCCAGCAGCGGGCGGGGGGGGCAATCCTACGAGCAGTACTTC	CASSGRGGQSYEQYF
TRBV5-4	TRBJ2-5	TRBD2	once	TGTGCCAGCAGCTTGGACGCGGGGGGGATTAGGACCCAGTACTTC	CASSLDAGGIRTQYF
TRBV13	TRBJ1-1	-	-	TGTGCCAGCAGCCCGGGAGTCCGATCCACTGAAGCTTTCTTT	CASSPGVRSTEAFF
TRBV7-7	TRBJ2-1	TRBD2	-	TGTGCTAGCAGGGCAGGACTAGCGGGAGCCGAGGAGCAGTTCTTC	CASRAGLAGAEEQFF
TRBV7-3	TRBJ2-1	TRBD2	once	TGTGCCAGCAGCTCCTTTGTGGGGACTAGCAGGAGCTCCTACAATGAGCAGTTCTTC	CASSSFVGTSRSSYNEQFF
TRBV5-8	TRBJ2-5	-	-	TGTGCCAGCAGCGGAACAGGGCTCTGGGAGACCCAGTACTTC	CASSGTGLWETQYF
TRBV11-3	TRBJ1-4	-	-	TGTGCCAGCAGCTTAGTTGGTCGGGGGGTGGGGTCAAATGAAAAACTGTTTTTT	CASSLVGRGVGSNEKLFF
TRBV19	TRBJ2-1	-	-	TGTGCCAGTAGCCCTAGAGGCTCCTACAATGAGCAGTTCTTC	CASSPRGSYNEQFF
TRBV5-3	TRBJ2-3	TRBD2	-	TGTGCCAGAAGCTTGGACGGGACTAGCGGGAGAGATACGCAGTATTTT	CARSLDGTSGRDTQYF
TRBV16	TRBJ1-4	-	-	TGTGCCAGCAGCCAATCTAGCGGGAGACCTAATGAAAAACTGTTTTTT	CASSQSSGRPNEKLFF
TRBV7-6	TRBJ2-1	TRBD2	-	TGTGCCAGCGGACTAGGGGTTGGCAATGAGCAGTTCTTC	CASGLGVGNEQFF
TRBV4-3	TRBJ2-2	TRBD2	-	TGCGCCAGCAGCCTGGGGACTAGCGGCGGGGAGCTGTTTTTT	CASSLGTSGGELFF
TRBV7-2	TRBJ1-3	-	-	TGTGCCAGCAGCTTCGCGGTACGGAGCTCTGGAAACACCATATATTTT	CASSFAVRSSGNTIYF
TRBV28	TRBJ2-2	TRBD2	-	TGTGCCAGCAGTCCGGGACTAGCGGGAGGACACGCGAACACCGGGGAGCTGTTTTTT	CASSPGLAGGHANTGELFF
TRBV29-1	TRBJ2-7	TRBD1	-	TGCAGCGTTGGAGGGGGAACAGGGGGCGACGAGCAGTACTTC	CSVGGGTGGDEQYF
TRBV19	TRBJ1-2	TRBD1	-	TGTGCCAGTAGTATTGTCGGCGACAGGGGGCTCTTAGCCTTC	CASSIVGDRGLLAF
TRBV19	TRBJ1-1	-	-	TGTGCCAGTAGTATAGCAGTAGGAGGGAACACTGAAGCTTTCTTT	CASSIAVGGNTEAFF
TRBV18	TRBJ1-3	-	-	TGTGCCAGCTCACCAACGTTAATTAGCTCTGGAAACACCATATATTTT	CASSPTLISSGNTIYF
TRBV5-8	TRBJ2-7	-	-	TGTGCCAGCAGCGTCCGAGAGGCGAGGAAGTACTTC	CASSVREARKYF
TRBV7-3	TRBJ2-5	TRBD2	-	TGTGCCAGCAGCCTACTAGCGGGAGGTGCAGAGACCCAGTACTTC	CASSLLAGGAETQYF
TRBV6-5	TRBJ1-2	TRBD1	few	TGTGCCAGCAGTTACTCTTTGGGACAGAGTTATGGCTACACCTTC	CASSYSLGQSYGYTF
TRBV7-2	TRBJ2-3	-	-	TGTGCCAGCACGGAGCCCGGAGATACGCAGTATTTT	CASTEPGDTQYF
TRBV23-1	TRBJ1-3	-	-	TGCGCCAGCAGTCAATCCCCCCGAGGGGACTCCTCTGGAAACACCATATATTTT	CASSQSPRGDSSGNTIYF
TRBV5-1	TRBJ2-5	TRBD2	-	TGCGCCAGCAGCTTGGCGGGAGGGCCGGGAGAGACCCAGTACTTC	CASSLAGGPGETQYF
TRBV6-4	TRBJ2-6	-	few	TGTGCCAGCAGTGCCTCAGCAGGCTCTGGGGCCAACGTCCTGACTTTC	CASSASAGSGANVLTF
TRBV4-3	TRBJ2-7	-	-	TGCGCCAGCAGCCAAGAAGTAGCGGAGAACTACGAGCAGTACTTC	CASSQEVAENYEQYF
TRBV5-6	TRBJ2-3	TRBD2	-	TGTGCCAGCAGTTCCGGACTAGCGGCGGGCACAGATACGCAGTATTTT	CASSSGLAAGTDTQYF
TRBV7-3	TRBJ2-1	-	-	TGTGCCAGCAGCTCCCGGGTGAACAATGAGCAGTTCTTC	CASSSRVNNEQFF
TRBV5-4	TRBJ2-1	TRBD2	-	TGTGCCAGCAGCTTAAAAACACTAGCGGGAGTTGGCTACAATGAGCAGTTCTTC	CASSLKTLAGVGYNEQFF
TRBV28	TRBJ2-5	-	-	TGTGCCAGCAAACGGCAAGAGACCCAGTACTTC	CASKRQETQYF
TRBV18	TRBJ2-7	-	-	TGTGCCAGCTCACAGTCCAATCTAGTGTCGCAAGAGCAGTACTTC	CASSQSNLVSQEQYF
TRBV18	TRBJ2-1	-	-	TGTGCCAGCTCACCTAGGGCAGGGAACAATGAGCAGTTCTTC	CASSPRAGNNEQFF
TRBV6-6	TRBJ2-3	-	-	TGTGCCAGCAGACAGGGTATCGACACAGATACGCAGTATTTT	CASRQGIDTDTQYF
TRBV7-3	TRBJ2-2	TRBD2	-	TGTGCCAGCAGCTTAGCTAGCGGGACCGGGGAGCTGTTTTTT	CASSLASGTGELFF